The sequence of this TCR beta chain was determined in a study of T cell repertoires in cytomegalovirus infection. Study-level information: The authors relied on CMV epitopes, both recently identified HLA-C-restricted and well-studied HLA-B-restricted. A matching HLA type, together with CMV infection, was signaled by public TCR beta signatures.

TCRdb passed the reads through MiXCR, listing each CDR3 protein once. The data show 300,000 or so distinct CDR3 sequences, 20% to 25% seen once. V shed 1 base and J shed 2 bases, with 11 bases lying between them. CDR3 size: 15 residues. CDR1 and CDR2 from the germline V gene are MGHRA and YSYEKL. Study results and caveats: CMV-specific TCR beta clonotypes restricted by HLA-C were the ones dominating the ex vivo response.

With regard to this clonotype: The antigen remains undetermined.

The genes are TRBV4-1 and TRBJ2-5, with no clear D. Specimen: cultured PBMCs, collected from culture after CMV antigen stimulation. This sequence originates from a human donor in good health (CMV status not recorded). Some clones in this sample may be carry-over from other donors' samples. This chain's CDR3 is CASSQAGLLQETQYF. In DNA, the CDR3 is TGCGCCAGCAGCCAAGCAGGTCTACTACAAGAGACCCAGTACTTC.